This TCR beta chain is from a study of blood T cell repertoires in COVID-19. V was pared by 6 bases and J by 6 bases, with 11 bases between. The CDR3 sequence is 13 residues long. Germline V lookup: CDR1 MDHEN, CDR2 SYDVKM. Among Cohort 3 donors, those recovered had two negative PCRs, clearance, or symptom resolution. Some clones are missing from TCRdb's copy, which holds only in-frame ones; the method was immunoSEQ multiplex PCR. Found here are 300,000 to 350,000 clones, roughly 90% of them singletons; the top ten hold about 8.4%. The sequence was collected from a woman in her 30s who had recovered from COVID-19. The sample comprised PBMCs or T cells enriched from blood (not recorded which). V is TRBV28 and J is TRBJ2-2; TRBD2 is a possible D gene (6 bases). As DNA, the CDR3 is TGTGCCAGCAGACCTAAGCGGGCCGGGGAGCTGTTTTTT. Translated, it gives CASRPKRAGELFF.